These T cell receptor beta chains were read from a single sample in a study of Ad26.COV2.S vaccination and SARS-CoV-2 variants. Clones were sequenced by immunoSEQ multiplex PCR, and TCRdb holds only the in-frame ones, with some missing. The table includes fewer than 300,000 clones, more than 75% detected once. The specimen comprised peripheral blood, sampled in a trial of Ad26.COV2.S vaccine versus placebo. These receptors all come from a person aged 18-60 years who received the Ad26.COV2.S COVID-19 vaccine or a placebo. Both conserved end residues are part of each CDR3. A D gene is named only where the DNA matches it firmly. The size field is filled for only some rows; it gives once, few, many or a size class.

V,J,D,size,CDR3,DNA
TRBV25-1,TRBJ1-2,-,-,CASSEWGVGTDGYTF,TGTGCCAGCAGTGAATGGGGGGTGGGTACTGATGGCTACACCTTC
TRBV7-6,TRBJ2-5,TRBD2,few,CASSPRTSGETQYF,TGTGCCAGCAGCCCCCGGACTAGTGGGGAGACCCAGTACTTC
TRBV9,TRBJ2-7,-,once,CASSGGTGNYEQYF,TGTGCCAGCAGCGGTGGGACGGGGAACTACGAGCAGTACTTC
TRBV9,TRBJ1-1,-,-,CASSVGLDMNTEAFF,TGTGCCAGCAGCGTAGGTCTCGACATGAACACTGAAGCTTTCTTT
TRBV10-1,TRBJ1-5,TRBD1,once,CASRDRGSSNQPQHF,TGCGCCAGCAGGGACAGGGGAAGCAGCAATCAGCCCCAGCATTTT
TRBV6-5,TRBJ1-2,-,-,CASSYERGRRGYTF,TGTGCCAGCAGTTACGAGAGGGGTAGAAGGGGCTACACCTTC
TRBV6-5,TRBJ2-5,-,once,CASSFRGQGTQYF,TGTGCCAGCAGTTTTAGGGGTCAAGGGACCCAGTACTTC
TRBV12-3/TRBV12-4,TRBJ2-3,-,-,CASSLLGGDTQYF,TGTGCCAGCAGTTTGTTGGGTGGAGATACGCAGTATTTT
TRBV4-1,TRBJ1-1,TRBD1,few,CASSGKRAGGETEAFF,TGCGCCAGCAGTGGGAAGCGGGCAGGGGGAGAGACTGAAGCTTTCTTT
TRBV7-2,TRBJ2-3,TRBD2,-,CASSTRPWREGGDTDTQYF,TGTGCCAGCAGCACCCGCCCCTGGCGGGAGGGCGGGGACACAGATACGCAGTATTTT
TRBV7-9,TRBJ2-7,TRBD1,few,CASSLAGQGVAQYF,TGTGCCAGCAGCTTAGCAGGACAGGGAGTCGCGCAGTACTTC
TRBV7-2,TRBJ2-1,-,-,CASSLAGPGSSEQFF,TGTGCCAGCAGCCTTGCGGGTCCGGGAAGTAGTGAGCAGTTCTTC
TRBV9,TRBJ2-2,TRBD1,few,CASSVRTGGGELFF,TGTGCCAGCAGCGTACGGACAGGCGGCGGGGAGCTGTTTTTT
TRBV29-1,TRBJ2-3,TRBD1,-,CSADARGDTQYF,TGCAGCGCCGATGCCAGGGGGGATACGCAGTATTTT
TRBV4-3,TRBJ1-1,-,once,CASASGAGTEAFF,TGCGCCAGCGCCTCGGGGGCTGGCACTGAAGCTTTCTTT
TRBV6-5,TRBJ1-3,-,-,CATRQYSGNTIYF,TGTGCCACTCGGCAGTACTCTGGAAACACCATATATTTT
TRBV7-3,TRBJ2-2,-,-,CASSLIGTGELFF,TGTGCCAGCAGCTTAATAGGGACAGGGGAGCTGTTTTTT
TRBV3-1/TRBV3-2,TRBJ1-5,-,-,CASSPNFNQPQHF,TGTGCCAGCAGCCCCAATTTCAATCAGCCCCAGCATTTT
TRBV11-3,TRBJ2-7,TRBD1,-,CASSLGGQVSSYEQYF,TGTGCCAGCAGCTTGGGCGGACAGGTGAGCTCCTACGAGCAGTACTTC
TRBV5-1,TRBJ1-2,TRBD1,-,CASSPGQGGYGYTF,TGCGCCAGCAGCCCCGGACAGGGGGGCTATGGCTACACCTTC
TRBV19,TRBJ1-2,-,-,CASSMSWGRGGSYGYTF,TGTGCCAGTAGTATGAGTTGGGGCAGGGGTGGTTCCTATGGCTACACCTTC
TRBV7-9,TRBJ1-6,TRBD1,-,CASSDSRGPLHF,TGTGCCAGCAGCGACTCCAGGGGGCCCCTCCACTTT
TRBV11-2,TRBJ1-1,-,-,CASSPERLWVQVYTEAFF,TGTGCCAGCAGCCCCGAGCGTTTGTGGGTCCAGGTTTATACTGAAGCTTTCTTT
TRBV7-2,TRBJ2-3,-,-,CASSFSGTDTQYF,TGTGCCAGCAGCTTTAGCGGCACAGATACGCAGTATTTT